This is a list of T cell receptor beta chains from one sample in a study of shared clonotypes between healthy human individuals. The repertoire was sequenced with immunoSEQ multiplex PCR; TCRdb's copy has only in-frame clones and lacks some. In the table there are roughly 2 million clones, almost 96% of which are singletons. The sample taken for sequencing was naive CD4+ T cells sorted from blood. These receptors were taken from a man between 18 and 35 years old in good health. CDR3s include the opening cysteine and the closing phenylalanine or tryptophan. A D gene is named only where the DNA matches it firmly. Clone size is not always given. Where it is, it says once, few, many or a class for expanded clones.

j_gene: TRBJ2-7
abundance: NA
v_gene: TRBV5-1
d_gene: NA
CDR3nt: TGCGCCAGCAGCCTGCGGGGCCCCTACGAGCAGTACTTC
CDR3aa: CASSLRGPYEQYF

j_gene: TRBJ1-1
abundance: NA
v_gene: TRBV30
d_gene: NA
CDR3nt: TGTGCCTGGGGGATACAGGGGAACACTGAAGCTTTCTTT
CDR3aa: CAWGIQGNTEAFF

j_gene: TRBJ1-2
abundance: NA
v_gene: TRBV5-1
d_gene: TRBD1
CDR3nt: TGCGCCAGCAGCGCGGGAAACCACAGGGGTGGATATGGCTACACCTTC
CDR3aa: CASSAGNHRGGYGYTF

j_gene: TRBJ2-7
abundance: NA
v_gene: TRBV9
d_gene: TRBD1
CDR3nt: TGTGCCAGCAGCTTCGGTGAGGGGGCCCTCGAGCAGTACTTC
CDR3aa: CASSFGEGALEQYF

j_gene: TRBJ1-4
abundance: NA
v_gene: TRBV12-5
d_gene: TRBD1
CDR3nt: TGTGCTAGTGGTTTGGTACATGGTTACAGGGGGCCTCGGGAAAAACTGTTTTTT
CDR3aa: CASGLVHGYRGPREKLFF

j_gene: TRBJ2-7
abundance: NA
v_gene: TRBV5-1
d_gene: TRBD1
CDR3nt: TGCGCCAGCAGCTTATGGACAGGGGGAAACGAGCAGTACTTC
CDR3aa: CASSLWTGGNEQYF

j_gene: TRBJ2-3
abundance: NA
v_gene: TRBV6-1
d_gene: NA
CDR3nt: TGTGCCAGCAGTCTAGGGGGAGGGGCAGATACGCAGTATTTT
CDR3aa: CASSLGGGADTQYF

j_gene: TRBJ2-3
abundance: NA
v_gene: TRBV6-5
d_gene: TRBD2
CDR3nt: TGTGCCAGCAGTTACTCTGGGTCGGGGGGGGCTGATACGCAGTATTTT
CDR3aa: CASSYSGSGGADTQYF

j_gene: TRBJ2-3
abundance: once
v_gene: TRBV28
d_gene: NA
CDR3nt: TGTGCCAGCAGTCGGGACAGCACAGATACGCAGTATTTT
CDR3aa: CASSRDSTDTQYF

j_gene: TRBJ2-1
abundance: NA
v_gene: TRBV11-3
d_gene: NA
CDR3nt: TGTGCCAGCAGCCCGGACAGTTCCAATGAGCAGTTCTTC
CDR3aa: CASSPDSSNEQFF

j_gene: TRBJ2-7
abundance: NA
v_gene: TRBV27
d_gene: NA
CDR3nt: TGTGCCAGCAGTCAAGGGGTTGGCGCCCAGGACTTC
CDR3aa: CASSQGVGAQDF

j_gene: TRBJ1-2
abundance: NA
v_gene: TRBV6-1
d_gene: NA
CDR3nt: TGTGCCAGCAGTGAAGGATTGGACAGACCCTATGGCTACACCTTC
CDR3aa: CASSEGLDRPYGYTF

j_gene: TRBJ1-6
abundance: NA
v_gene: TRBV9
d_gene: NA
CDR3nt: TGTGCCAGCAGCCCGGCGGGGGCATATTCACCCCTCCACTTT
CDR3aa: CASSPAGAYSPLHF

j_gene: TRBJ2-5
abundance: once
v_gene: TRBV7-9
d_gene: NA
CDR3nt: TGTGCCAGCAGTTTTTCGAGGGGCCCCCAAGAGACCCAGTACTTC
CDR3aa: CASSFSRGPQETQYF

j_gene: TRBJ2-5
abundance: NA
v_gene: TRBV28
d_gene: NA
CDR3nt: TGTGCCAGCAGTTTAGTTCATATCGGGGGTCGGGAGACCCAGTACTTC
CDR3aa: CASSLVHIGGRETQYF

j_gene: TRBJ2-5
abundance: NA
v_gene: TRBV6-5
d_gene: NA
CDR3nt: TGTGCCACCTATAAGGGAGGGGGAGAGACCCAGTACTTC
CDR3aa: CATYKGGGETQYF

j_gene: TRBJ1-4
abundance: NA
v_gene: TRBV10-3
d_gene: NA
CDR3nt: TGTGCCATCCAAAGAGGGGACAATGAAAAACTGTTTTTT
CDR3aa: CAIQRGDNEKLFF

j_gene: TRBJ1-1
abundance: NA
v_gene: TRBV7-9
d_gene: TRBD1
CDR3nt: TGTGCCAGCAGCTTATCAGGGGGGGCGGACACTGAAGCTTTCTTT
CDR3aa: CASSLSGGADTEAFF

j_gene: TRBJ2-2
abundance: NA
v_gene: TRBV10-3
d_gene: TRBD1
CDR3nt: TGTGCCATCAGTGATGAACAGGGGTCTGGCGGGGAGCTGTTTTTT
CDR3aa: CAISDEQGSGGELFF

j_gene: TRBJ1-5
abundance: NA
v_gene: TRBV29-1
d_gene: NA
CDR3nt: TGCAGCGCCGCGCAGGGGAACCAGCCCCAGCATTTT
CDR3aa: CSAAQGNQPQHF

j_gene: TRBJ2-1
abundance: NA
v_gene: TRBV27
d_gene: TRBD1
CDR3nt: TGTGCCAGCAGTTTACACAGGGGGCAATACAATGAGCAGTTCTTC
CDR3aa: CASSLHRGQYNEQFF

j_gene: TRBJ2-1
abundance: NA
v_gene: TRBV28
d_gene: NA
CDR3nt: TGTGCCAGCAAAGATCTGGGTGAGCAGTTCTTC
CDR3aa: CASKDLGEQFF

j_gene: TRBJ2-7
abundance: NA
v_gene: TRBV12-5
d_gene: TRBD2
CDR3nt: TGTGCTAGTGGTTTGTCGTCCGGGAGGGCCCACGAGCAGTACTTC
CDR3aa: CASGLSSGRAHEQYF

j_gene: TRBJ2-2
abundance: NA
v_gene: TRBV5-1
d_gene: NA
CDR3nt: TGCGCCAGCAGCTTGGACGGAAGGAACACCGGGGAGCTGTTTTTT
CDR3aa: CASSLDGRNTGELFF

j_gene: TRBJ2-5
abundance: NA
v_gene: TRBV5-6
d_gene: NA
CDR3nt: TGTGCCAGCAGCTTGGCCTATGGGGGTTCCCAAGAGACCCAGTACTTC
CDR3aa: CASSLAYGGSQETQYF

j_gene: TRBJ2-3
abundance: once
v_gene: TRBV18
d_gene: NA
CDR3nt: TGTGCCAGCTCACCCTCCGATGGCACAGATACGCAGTATTTT
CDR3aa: CASSPSDGTDTQYF

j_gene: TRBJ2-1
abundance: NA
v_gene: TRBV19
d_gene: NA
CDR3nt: TGTGCCACAAACGGGGGTCCCTGGGACAATGAGCAGTTCTTC
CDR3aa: CATNGGPWDNEQFF

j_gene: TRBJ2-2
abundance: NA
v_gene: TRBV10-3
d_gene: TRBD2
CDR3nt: TGTGCCATCAGCATCGGGGAAGCGGGAGGGCCGGTCGGGGAGCTGTTTTTT
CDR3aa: CAISIGEAGGPVGELFF

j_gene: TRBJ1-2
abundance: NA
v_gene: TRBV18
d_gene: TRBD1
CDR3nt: TGTGCCAGCACCCAGGGGGCGCTTGACTATGGCTACACCTTC
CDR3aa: CASTQGALDYGYTF

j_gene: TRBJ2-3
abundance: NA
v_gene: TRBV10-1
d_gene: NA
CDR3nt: TGCGCCAGCAGTCCCACTTGGAACACAGATACGCAGTATTTT
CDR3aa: CASSPTWNTDTQYF

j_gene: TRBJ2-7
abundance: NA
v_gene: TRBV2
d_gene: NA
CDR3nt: TGTGCCAGCAGTGTTACTTACGAGCAGTACTTC
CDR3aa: CASSVTYEQYF

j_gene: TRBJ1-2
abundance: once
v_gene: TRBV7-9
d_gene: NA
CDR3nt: TGTGCCAGCAGCTTAGGTTTCTCGGCCTATGGCTACACCTTC
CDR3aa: CASSLGFSAYGYTF

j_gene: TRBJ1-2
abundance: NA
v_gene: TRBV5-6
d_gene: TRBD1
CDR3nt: TGTGCCAGCAGCCAACAGGGGGCTGGCTACACCTTC
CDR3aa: CASSQQGAGYTF

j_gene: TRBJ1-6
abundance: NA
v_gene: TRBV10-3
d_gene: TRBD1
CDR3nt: TGTGCCATCAAAGGAACAGGGGACTTCTCACCCCTCCACTTT
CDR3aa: CAIKGTGDFSPLHF

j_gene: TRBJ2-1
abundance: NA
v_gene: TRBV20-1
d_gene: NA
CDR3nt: TGCAGTGCCAAGAGAGATGAGCAGTTCTTC
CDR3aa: CSAKRDEQFF

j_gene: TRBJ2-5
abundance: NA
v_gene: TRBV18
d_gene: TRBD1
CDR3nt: TGTGCCAGCTCAGAAGACAGGGGTAGGACCCAGTACTTC
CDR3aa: CASSEDRGRTQYF

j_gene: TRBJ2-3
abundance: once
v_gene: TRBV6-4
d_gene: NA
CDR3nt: TGTGCCAGCAGTGACGTCGCGGGGTCCACAGATACGCAGTATTTT
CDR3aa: CASSDVAGSTDTQYF

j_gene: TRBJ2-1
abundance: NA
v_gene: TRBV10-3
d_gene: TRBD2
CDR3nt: TGTGCCATCAGGGGGACTAGCGGGAACTACAATGAGCAGTTCTTC
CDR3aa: CAIRGTSGNYNEQFF

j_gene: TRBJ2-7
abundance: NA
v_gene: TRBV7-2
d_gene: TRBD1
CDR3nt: TGTGCCAGCAGCTTAGTGGTTCGGGACAGGGATTCCGAGCAGTACTTC
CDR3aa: CASSLVVRDRDSEQYF